Below, 18 T cell receptor beta chains from the same sample are listed, as sequenced in a study of blood T cell repertoires in COVID-19 (dated by TCRdb to about 2020). Library prep was done by the immunoSEQ multiplex PCR assay. TCRdb provides this immuneACCESS table in a form limited to in-frame rearrangements. Some clones are lacking; in checked studies, under half of them reflect an unresolved V gene, and why the rest are absent is not known. The sample table contains 90,000 to 120,000 clones; only one count was recorded for about two thirds of them. Clones ranked in the top ten supply less than 2% of the sample. Sequenced input: peripheral blood. Receptors originate from a middle-aged woman with acute or convalescent COVID-19.

The CDR3 DNA is TGTGCCAGCAGCCCTCCGAGTCCTGGGGCCAACGTCCTGACTTTC. As protein: CASSPPSPGANVLTF. V gene TRBV3-1 (or the pseudogene TRBV3-2) combines with J gene TRBJ2-6, with D unclear. Per germline, CDR1 LGHDT and CDR2 YNNKEL (reference sequence). This CDR3 is built from 15 residues. V was clipped by 4 bases and J by 2 bases, with 9 bases between them.

This clone was seen more than once but under ten times. This chain connects TRBV29-1 to TRBJ1-1; perhaps TRBD1 as D (5 bases). The germline CDR1 and CDR2 sequences are SQVTM and ANQGSEA. The V and J ends lost 6 bases and 1 base respectively, with 15 bases between them. The CDR3 loop spans 14 amino acids. This CDR3 is CSVTQGGGNTEAFF. Here the CDR3 DNA reads TGCAGCGTAACGCAGGGCGGGGGGAACACTGAAGCTTTCTTT.

This chain links TRBV4-3 with TRBJ1-5, with D possibly being TRBD1 (5 bases). CDR1 is LGHNA and CDR2 is YSLEER in the germline V gene. With 0 bases removed from V and 4 bases from J, the gap between germline ends came to 13 bases. This CDR3 region has 16 residues. CDR3 protein: CASSQDGAAGNQPQHF. The CDR3 bases are TGCGCCAGCAGCCAAGATGGGGCTGCAGGGAATCAGCCCCAGCATTTT.

V usage is TRBV7-9 and J usage is TRBJ2-3; 8 positions match TRBD2. V trimming: 1 base; J trimming: 4 bases; junction bases outside the gene matches: 4. The CDR3 sequence is 15 residues long. Germline V CDR1 and CDR2: SEHNR, FQNEAQ (reference sequence). CDR3 DNA: TGTGCCAGCAGCTTAGACGGGGGGGCCTCAGATACGCAGTATTTT. Translation gives CASSLDGGASDTQYF.

This clone was recorded only once. The genes are TRBV11-2 and TRBJ2-5, with 7 bases fitting TRBD2. The J segment lost 5 bases and the V segment lost 2 bases, leaving 8 bases of the junction unmatched. This CDR3 is 15 amino acids long. The germline V gene encodes CDR1 SGHAT and CDR2 FQNNGV. The CDR3 region is CASSLSTLRGETQYF. In DNA, the CDR3 is TGTGCCAGCAGCTTAAGCACTCTGCGGGGGGAGACCCAGTACTTC. Filled out from reference TRBV11-2 and TRBJ2-5, the complete variable domain reads EAGVAQSPRYKIIEKRQSVAFWCNPISGHATLYWYQQILGQGPKLLIQFQNNGVVDDSQLPKDRFSAERLKGVDSTLKIQPAKLEDSAVYLCASSLSTLRGETQYFGPGTRLLVL.

The CDR3 bases are TGCGCCAGCAGCTCCAACCCTAGCGGGGGAGCCAATGAGCAGTTCTTC. Its translation is CASSSNPSGGANEQFF. V gene TRBV5-1 combines with J gene TRBJ2-1; 10 bases line up with TRBD2. Per the germline V gene, CDR1 is SGHRS and CDR2 is YFSETQ. The CDR3 length is 16 residues. The ends lost 3 bases at V and 6 bases at J; junction bases unmatched: 9.

The chain joins TRBV28 to TRBJ2-7, with 9 bases aligning to TRBD2. V was pared by 7 bases and J by 9 bases, with 16 bases of the junction left unmatched. The CDR3 length is 15 residues. The germline CDR1 and CDR2 sequences are MDHEN and SYDVKM. The CDR3 DNA is TGTGCCAGCACCTCGAGTAGCGGGGGAACCATGGGGCAGTACTTC. This gives the protein CASTSSSGGTMGQYF.

The chain couples TRBV7-9 to TRBJ2-3, with D unclear. With 5 bases removed from V and 6 bases from J, the gap between germline ends came to 15 bases. The germline V gene has CDR1 SEHNR and CDR2 FQNEAQ (reference sequence). CDR3 length: 14 residues. The CDR3 protein is CASSLAGEADTQYF. Written as DNA, the CDR3 is TGTGCCAGCAGCCTCGCCGGAGAGGCGGATACGCAGTATTTT.

The chain employs TRBV2 and TRBJ1-5; 7 nucleotides align to TRBD1. CDR1 and CDR2 from the germline V gene are SNHLY and FYNNEI. The V gene end was trimmed by 7 bases and the J gene end by 4 bases; junction bases not matched to a gene: 7. The CDR3 extends over 14 amino acids. The CDR3 protein is CASTKETGNQPQHF. The CDR3 nucleotides are TGTGCCAGCACGAAGGAGACAGGGAATCAGCCCCAGCATTTT.

Written as DNA, the CDR3 is TGCGCCAGCAGTCAAACCTCTTCCGGGACAGGGTATCAGAATCCAACGGGCGGGGAGCTGTTTTTT. Amino acids: CASSQTSSGTGYQNPTGGELFF. This sequence joins TRBV23-1 and TRBJ2-2, with 9 bases identical to TRBD1. TRBV23-1 is an ORF, and what it does is uncertain. V shed 2 bases and J 7 bases; nucleotides not matched to a gene: 26. This CDR3 is 22 amino acids long.

This clone was detected a few times. The chain carries TRBV5-4 and TRBJ2-1; TRBD2 aligns across 11 bases. The CDR3 spans 15 residues. Unmatched junction bases numbered 4, after V lost 0 bases and J lost 8 bases. In germline, CDR1 is SGHNT, CDR2 YYREEE (reference sequence). CDR3 nucleotide sequence: TGTGCCAGCAGCTTGGTAGCGGGGGGGCAGGATGAGCAGTTCTTC. Its protein product is CASSLVAGGQDEQFF.

The rearrangement uses TRBV12-3 or TRBV12-4 and TRBJ1-2; D is unresolved. This CDR3 contains 12 residues. V was pared by 2 bases and J by 4 bases, with 5 bases between. The CDR3 reads CASSLFSYGYTF. DNA of the CDR3: TGTGCCAGCAGTTTATTCAGCTATGGCTACACCTTC.

The rearrangement links TRBV6-1 to TRBJ2-7; D perhaps matches TRBD2 (7 bases). The V end was cut by 1 base, the J end by 3 bases, with 16 bases between. The CDR3 contains 16 residues. Germline V gives CDR1 MNHNS, CDR2 SASEGT. CDR3 region: CASSEGRGGVVYEQYF. The DNA for the CDR3 is TGTGCCAGCAGTGAAGGGAGGGGGGGCGTTGTCTACGAGCAGTACTTC.

The chain is built from TRBV3-1 (or the pseudogene TRBV3-2) and TRBJ2-1; 8 nucleotides line up with TRBD2. Germline V CDR1 and CDR2: LGHDT, YNNKEL (reference sequence). The CDR3 contains 15 residues. The junction had 6 bases not matched to a gene; V was cut back by 0 bases and J by 8 bases. CDR3 loop: CASSQEVTSVHEQFF. CDR3 DNA: TGTGCCAGCAGCCAAGAGGTGACTAGCGTCCATGAGCAGTTCTTC.

The rearrangement joins TRBV28 to TRBJ2-3, with no clear D. This CDR3 has 13 amino acids. From germline, CDR1 is MDHEN and CDR2 SYDVKM. Trimming shortened V by 3 bases and J by 3 bases, and 7 bases separated the two germline ends. The CDR3 is CASSFPNTDTQYF. The CDR3 region has the DNA TGTGCCAGCAGTTTCCCCAATACAGATACGCAGTATTTT.

The chain joins TRBV5-1 to TRBJ2-7, with 9 positions matching TRBD2. The CDR3 runs to 14 residues. Germline V lookup: CDR1 SGHRS, CDR2 YFSETQ. Losses at the gene ends were 2 bases for V and 6 bases for J; bases not matched to a gene: 6. CDR3 residues: CASSLRTSASEQYF. In nucleotides, the CDR3 is TGCGCCAGCAGCTTAAGGACTAGCGCGAGCGAGCAGTACTTC.

The sample holds a few counts of this clone. The chain couples TRBV19 to TRBJ2-2; 8 bases align to TRBD2. This CDR3 is built from 15 residues. J gave up 6 bases and V 7 bases, and 10 bases lay outside the gene matches. CDR1 LNHDA and CDR2 SQIVND come from the germline V gene (reference sequence). The CDR3 DNA reads as TGTGCCAGTACCACTCCGGGGGGGGTTTCCGGGGAGCTGTTTTTT. It yields the protein CASTTPGGVSGELFF.

The rearrangement links TRBV9 to TRBJ2-3; TRBD2 aligns across 8 bases. V lost 0 bases and J lost 2; bases outside the gene matches: 5. Germline CDR1 reads SGDLS; CDR2 reads YYNGEE. The length of the CDR3 is 16 residues. CDR3 nucleotide sequence: TGTGCCAGCAGCGTAGCTGCCGGACTAGCCACAGATACGCAGTATTTT. It yields the protein CASSVAAGLATDTQYF.